This T cell receptor beta chain is from a study of control samples from healthy donors and cancer patients. The V gene lost 3 bases and the J gene lost 6 bases, with 8 bases spanning the gap. The CDR3 totals 13 residues. Per the germline V gene, CDR1 is SGHTA and CDR2 is FQGTGA. Produced via immunoSEQ multiplex PCR; TCRdb's table is partial and in-frame only. The table records about 71,000 clones, 85% to 90% of them present only once. The chain is built from TRBV7-3 and TRBJ2-2; perhaps TRBD2 as D (5 bases). The sample comprised PBMCs. The clonotype originates from a man aged 55-75 years with lung cancer. CDR3 in DNA: TGTGCCAGCAGCTTCACGGGGTCCGGGGAGCTGTTTTTT. It specifies CASSFTGSGELFF.